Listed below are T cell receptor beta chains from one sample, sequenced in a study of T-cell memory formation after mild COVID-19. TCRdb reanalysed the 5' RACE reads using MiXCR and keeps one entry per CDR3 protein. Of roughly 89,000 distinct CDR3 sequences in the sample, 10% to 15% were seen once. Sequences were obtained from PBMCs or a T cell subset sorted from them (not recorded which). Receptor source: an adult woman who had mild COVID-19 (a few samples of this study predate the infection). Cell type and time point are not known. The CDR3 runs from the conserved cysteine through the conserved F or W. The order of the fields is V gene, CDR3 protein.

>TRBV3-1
CASSQDTRDRLPYEQYF
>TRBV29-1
CSTRGPSDTQYF
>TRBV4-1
CASSQNIGTGPEAFF
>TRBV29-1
CSVRASSYNEQFF
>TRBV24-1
CATSDFLSGAGYTF
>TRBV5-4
CASQTSGGFTETQYF
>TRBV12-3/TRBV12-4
CASNYQGFWDQPQHF
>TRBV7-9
CASSFQPGQGYNEQFF
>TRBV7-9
CASSLEGWTEAFF
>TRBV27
CASTIRAGGNEQFF
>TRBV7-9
CASSSTFSGGANHEQYF
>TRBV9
CASSVVGGETDTQYF
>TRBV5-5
CASSLVGPLGNTEAFF
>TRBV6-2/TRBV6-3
CASSTFRLSRGRIDNEQFF
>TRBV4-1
CASRRTGGAADTQYF
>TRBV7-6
CASSLERGTYKSSYNEQFF
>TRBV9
CASSVGFRDEQYF
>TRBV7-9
CASSPYGLMINYGYTF
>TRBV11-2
CASSLEGLAMDIQYF
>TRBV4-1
CASSQEDRGPYEQYF
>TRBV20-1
CSARDGGRGDDEQYF
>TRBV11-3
CASSLRGMDEKLFF
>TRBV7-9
CASSPRDGGTPGYEQYF
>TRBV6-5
CASSRDRARGYTF
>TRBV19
CASTAGWDEQFF
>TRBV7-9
CASSQDSDGSSYNEQFF
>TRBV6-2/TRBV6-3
CASTLAVQETQYF
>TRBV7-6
CASSFSGSNEQFF
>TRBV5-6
CASNTPWRGANNEQYF
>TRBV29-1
CSVLRDRDTYEQYF
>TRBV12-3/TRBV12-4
CASTKKWGLANTGELFF
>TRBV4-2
CASSQRSGRTSTDTQYF
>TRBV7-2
CASSLIWDREYSGANVLTF
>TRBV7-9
CASSSSEAGAEQFF
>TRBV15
CATSTGRDSGNTIYF
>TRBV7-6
CASSPRQGNTEAFF
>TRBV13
CASSFSPQGAITDTQYF
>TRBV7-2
CASSLAGTSGSNPYNEQFF
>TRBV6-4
CASSDYKGSGGYTF
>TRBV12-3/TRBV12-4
CASSTGPSGGFRDTQYF
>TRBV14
CASSQETALSYEQYF
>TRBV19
CASSITGSGSYTGELFF
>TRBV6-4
CASSRGAIDEQFF
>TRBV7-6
CASSERLLAGVGEQYF
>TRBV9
CASSVASAGGGYNEQFF
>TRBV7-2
CASSLVGGFDGYTF
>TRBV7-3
CASSFSGEYNEQFF
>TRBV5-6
CASSSIKQFAEAFF
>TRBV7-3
CASSPDLNTEAFF
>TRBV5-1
CASSLGGRTEAFF
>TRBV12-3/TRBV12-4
CASRRSSGGSITDTQYF
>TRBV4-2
CASSQEGSYNEQFF
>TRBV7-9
CASSHGQYSDSYNEQFF
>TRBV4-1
CASSQGSPSTDTQYF
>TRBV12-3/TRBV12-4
CASSGGTGIQETQYF